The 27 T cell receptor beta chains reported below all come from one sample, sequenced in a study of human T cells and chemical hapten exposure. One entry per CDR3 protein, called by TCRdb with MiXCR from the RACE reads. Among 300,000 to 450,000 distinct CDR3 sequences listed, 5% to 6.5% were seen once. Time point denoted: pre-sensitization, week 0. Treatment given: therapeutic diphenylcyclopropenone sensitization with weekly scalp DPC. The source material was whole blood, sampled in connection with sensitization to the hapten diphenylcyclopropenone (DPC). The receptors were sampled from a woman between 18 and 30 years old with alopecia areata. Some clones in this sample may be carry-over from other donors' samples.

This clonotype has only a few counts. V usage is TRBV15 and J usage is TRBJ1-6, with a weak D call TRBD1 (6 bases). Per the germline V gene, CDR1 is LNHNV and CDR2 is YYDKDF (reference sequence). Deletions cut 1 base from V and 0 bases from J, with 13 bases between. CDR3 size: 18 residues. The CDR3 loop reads CATSRGQVLSSYNSPLHF. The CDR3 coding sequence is TGTGCCACCAGCAGAGGACAGGTTCTGAGCTCCTATAATTCACCCCTCCACTTT. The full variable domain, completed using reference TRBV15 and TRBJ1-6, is DAMVIQNPRYQVTQFGKPVTLSCSQTLNHNVMYWYQQKSSQAPKLLFHYYDKDFNNEADTPDNFQSRRPNTSFCFLDIRSPGLGDTAMYLCATSRGQVLSSYNSPLHFGNGTRLTVT.

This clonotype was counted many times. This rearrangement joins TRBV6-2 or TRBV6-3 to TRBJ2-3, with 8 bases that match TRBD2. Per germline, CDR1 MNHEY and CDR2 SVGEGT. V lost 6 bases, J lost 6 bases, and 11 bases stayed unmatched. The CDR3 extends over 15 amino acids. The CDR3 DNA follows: TGTGCCAGCAGGAGAGACGGGGGGGCAGCCGATACGCAGTATTTT. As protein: CASRRDGGAADTQYF.

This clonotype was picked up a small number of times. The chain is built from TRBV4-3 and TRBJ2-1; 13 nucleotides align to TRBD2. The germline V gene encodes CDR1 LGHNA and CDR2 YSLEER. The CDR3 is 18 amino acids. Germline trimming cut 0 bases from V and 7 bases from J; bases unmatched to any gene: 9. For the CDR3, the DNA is TGCGCCAGCAGCCAAGATGTACTAGCGGGGGGGCCGGGGAATGAGCAGTTCTTC. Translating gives CASSQDVLAGGPGNEQFF.

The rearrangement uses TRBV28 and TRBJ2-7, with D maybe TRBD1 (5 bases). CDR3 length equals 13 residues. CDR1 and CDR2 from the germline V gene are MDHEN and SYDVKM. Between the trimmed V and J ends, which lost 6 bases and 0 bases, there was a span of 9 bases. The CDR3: CASRGDSSYEQYF. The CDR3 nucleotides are TGTGCCAGCAGGGGTGACAGCTCCTACGAGCAGTACTTC.

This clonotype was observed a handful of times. CDR3 DNA: TGTGCCAGCAGCTTACCTCCATTCTCTGGAAACACCATATATTTT. Its protein product is CASSLPPFSGNTIYF. The V and J genes are TRBV7-2 and TRBJ1-3; D gene unclear. Germline CDR1 SGHTA, CDR2 FQGNSA. The CDR3 contains 15 residues. Trimming pared 2 bases from V and 0 bases from J, leaving 8 bases between.

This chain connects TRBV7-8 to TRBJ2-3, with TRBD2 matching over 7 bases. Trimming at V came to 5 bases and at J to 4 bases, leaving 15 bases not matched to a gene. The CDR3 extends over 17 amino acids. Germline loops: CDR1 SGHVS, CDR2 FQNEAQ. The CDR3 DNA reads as TGTGCCAGCAGCCCTACGGTCGAAGCGGGGCAATCAGATACGCAGTATTTT. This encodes CASSPTVEAGQSDTQYF.

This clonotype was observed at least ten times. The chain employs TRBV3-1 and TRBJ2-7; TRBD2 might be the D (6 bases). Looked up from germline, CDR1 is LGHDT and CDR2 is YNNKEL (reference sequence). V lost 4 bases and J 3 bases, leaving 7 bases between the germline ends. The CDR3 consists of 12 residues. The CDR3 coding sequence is TGTGCCAGCAGCCGACTAGGCTACGAGCAGTACTTC. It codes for CASSRLGYEQYF.

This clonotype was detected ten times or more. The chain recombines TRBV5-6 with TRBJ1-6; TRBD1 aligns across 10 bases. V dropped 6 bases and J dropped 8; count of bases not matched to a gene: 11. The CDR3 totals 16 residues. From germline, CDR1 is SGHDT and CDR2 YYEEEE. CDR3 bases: TGTGCCAGCAATATGTCGCCCGGGACAGGGGATTCACCCCTCCACTTT. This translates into CASNMSPGTGDSPLHF.

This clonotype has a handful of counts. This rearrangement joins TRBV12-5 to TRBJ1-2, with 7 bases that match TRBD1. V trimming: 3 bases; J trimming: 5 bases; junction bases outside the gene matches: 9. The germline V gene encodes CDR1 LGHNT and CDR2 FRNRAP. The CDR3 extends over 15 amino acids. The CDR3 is CASGLVSGTAYGYTF. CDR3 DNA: TGTGCTAGTGGTTTAGTATCGGGGACAGCATATGGCTACACCTTC.

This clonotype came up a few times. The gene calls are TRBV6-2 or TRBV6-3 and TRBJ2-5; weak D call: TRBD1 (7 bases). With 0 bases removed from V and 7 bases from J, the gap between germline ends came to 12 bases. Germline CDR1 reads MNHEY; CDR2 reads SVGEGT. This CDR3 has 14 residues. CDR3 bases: TGTGCCAGCAGTTACTCTCGACAGGGAGGGACCCAGTACTTC. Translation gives CASSYSRQGGTQYF.

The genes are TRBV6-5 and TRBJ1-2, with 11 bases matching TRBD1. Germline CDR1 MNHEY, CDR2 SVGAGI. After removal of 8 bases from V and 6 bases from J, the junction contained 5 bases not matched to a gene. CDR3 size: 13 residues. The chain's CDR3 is CASCRTGGDGYTF. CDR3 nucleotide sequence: TGTGCCAGCTGCCGGACAGGGGGCGATGGCTACACCTTC.

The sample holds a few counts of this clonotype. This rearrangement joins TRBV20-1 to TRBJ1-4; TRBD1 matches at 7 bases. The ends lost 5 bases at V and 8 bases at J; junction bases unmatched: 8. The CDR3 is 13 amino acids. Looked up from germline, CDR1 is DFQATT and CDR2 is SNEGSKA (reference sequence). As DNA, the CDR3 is TGCAGTGCTGAGATTGACAGGGAGGAAAAACTGTTTTTT. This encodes CSAEIDREEKLFF.

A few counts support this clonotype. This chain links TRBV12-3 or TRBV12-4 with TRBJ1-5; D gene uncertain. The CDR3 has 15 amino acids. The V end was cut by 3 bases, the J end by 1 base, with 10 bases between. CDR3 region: CASSFRPGSNQPQHF. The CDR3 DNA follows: TGTGCCAGCAGTTTCCGGCCGGGGAGCAATCAGCCCCAGCATTTT.

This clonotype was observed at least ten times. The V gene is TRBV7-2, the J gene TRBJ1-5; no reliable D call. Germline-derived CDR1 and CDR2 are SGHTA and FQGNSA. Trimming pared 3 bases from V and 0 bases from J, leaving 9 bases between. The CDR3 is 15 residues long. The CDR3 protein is CASSFTWDSNQPQHF. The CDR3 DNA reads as TGTGCCAGCAGCTTCACTTGGGATAGCAATCAGCCCCAGCATTTT.

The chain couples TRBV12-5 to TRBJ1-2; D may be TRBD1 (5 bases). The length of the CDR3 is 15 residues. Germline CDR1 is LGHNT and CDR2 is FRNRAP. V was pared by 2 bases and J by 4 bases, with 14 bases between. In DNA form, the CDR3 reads TGTGCTAGTGGTTTGCCCTTGGGGGGGATCTATGGCTACACCTTC. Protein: CASGLPLGGIYGYTF.

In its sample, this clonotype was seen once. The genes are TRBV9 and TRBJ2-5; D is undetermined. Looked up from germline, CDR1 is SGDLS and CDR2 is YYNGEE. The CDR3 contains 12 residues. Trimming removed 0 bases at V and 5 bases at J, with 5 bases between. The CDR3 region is CASSVVRETQYF. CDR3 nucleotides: TGTGCCAGCAGCGTAGTCCGCGAGACCCAGTACTTC.

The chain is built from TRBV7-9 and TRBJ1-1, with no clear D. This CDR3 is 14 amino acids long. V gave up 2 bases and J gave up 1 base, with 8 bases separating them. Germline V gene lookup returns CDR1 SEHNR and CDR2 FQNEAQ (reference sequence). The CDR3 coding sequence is TGTGCCAGCAGCTTATTCCCAGAGAACACTGAAGCTTTCTTT. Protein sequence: CASSLFPENTEAFF. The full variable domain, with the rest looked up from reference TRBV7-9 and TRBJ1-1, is DTGVSQNPRHKITKRGQNVTFRCDPISEHNRLYWYRQTLGQGPEFLTYFQNEAQLEKSRLLSDRFSAERPKGSFSTLEIQRTEQGDSAMYLCASSLFPENTEAFFGQGTRLTVV.

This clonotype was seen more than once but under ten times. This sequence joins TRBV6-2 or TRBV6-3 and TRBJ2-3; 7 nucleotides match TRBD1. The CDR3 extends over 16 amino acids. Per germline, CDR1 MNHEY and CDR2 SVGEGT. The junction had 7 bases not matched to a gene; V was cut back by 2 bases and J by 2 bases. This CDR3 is CASSYTGDENTDTQYF. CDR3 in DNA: TGTGCCAGCAGTTACACAGGGGACGAAAACACAGATACGCAGTATTTT.

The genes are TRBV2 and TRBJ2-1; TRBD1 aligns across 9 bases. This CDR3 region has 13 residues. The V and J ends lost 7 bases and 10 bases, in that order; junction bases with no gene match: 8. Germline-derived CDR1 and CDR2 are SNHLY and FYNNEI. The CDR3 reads CASTGTGRWEQFF. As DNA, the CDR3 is TGTGCCAGCACCGGGACAGGGAGATGGGAGCAGTTCTTC.

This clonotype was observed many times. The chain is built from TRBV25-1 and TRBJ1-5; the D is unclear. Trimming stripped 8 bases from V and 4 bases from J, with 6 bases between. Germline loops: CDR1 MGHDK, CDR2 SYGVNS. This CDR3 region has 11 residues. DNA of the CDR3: TGTGCCAGCGGGTCAAATCAGCCCCAGCATTTT. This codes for CASGSNQPQHF.

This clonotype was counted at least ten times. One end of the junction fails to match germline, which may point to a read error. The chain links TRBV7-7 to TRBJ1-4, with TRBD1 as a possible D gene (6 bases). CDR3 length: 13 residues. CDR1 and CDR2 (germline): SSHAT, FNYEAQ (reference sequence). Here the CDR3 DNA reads TGCCAACCGCTCGGACAGCATAATGAAAAACTGTTTTTT. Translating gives CQPLGQHNEKLFF.

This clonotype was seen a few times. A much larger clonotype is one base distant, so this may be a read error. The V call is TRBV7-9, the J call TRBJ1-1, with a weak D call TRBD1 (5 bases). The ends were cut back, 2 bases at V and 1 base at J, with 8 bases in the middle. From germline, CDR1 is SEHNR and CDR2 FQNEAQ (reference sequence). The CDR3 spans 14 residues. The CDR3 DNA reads TGTGCCAGCAGCTTACGGGGACCGAACACTGAAGCTTTCTTT. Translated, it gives CASSLRGPNTEAFF.

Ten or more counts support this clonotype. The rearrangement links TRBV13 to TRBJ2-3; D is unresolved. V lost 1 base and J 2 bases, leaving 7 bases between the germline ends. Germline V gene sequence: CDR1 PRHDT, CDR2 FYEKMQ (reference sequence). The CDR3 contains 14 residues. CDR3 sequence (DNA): TGTGCCAGCAGCTTAGTCAGGACCACAGATACGCAGTATTTT. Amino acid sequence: CASSLVRTTDTQYF.

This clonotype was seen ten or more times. CDR3 in DNA: TGTGCCAGCAGCCAACCGAGCGGGGGGACGTCCGAGCAGTACTTC. Translation: CASSQPSGGTSEQYF. V usage is TRBV3-1 and J usage is TRBJ2-7, with 9 bases fitting TRBD2. The germline V gene has CDR1 LGHDT and CDR2 YNNKEL (reference sequence). The CDR3 contains 15 residues. J gave up 6 bases and V 2 bases, and 8 bases lay outside the gene matches.

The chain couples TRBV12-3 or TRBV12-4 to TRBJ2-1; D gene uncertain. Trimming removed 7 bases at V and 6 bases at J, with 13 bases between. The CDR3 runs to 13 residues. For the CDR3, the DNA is TGTGCCAGCACGGGCCTTATAGTCAATGAGCAGTTCTTC. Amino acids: CASTGLIVNEQFF.

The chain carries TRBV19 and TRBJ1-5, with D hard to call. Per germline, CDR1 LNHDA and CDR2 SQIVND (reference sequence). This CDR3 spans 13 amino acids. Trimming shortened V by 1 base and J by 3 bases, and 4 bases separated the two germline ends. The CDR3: CASSIGFNQPQHF. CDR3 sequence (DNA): TGTGCCAGTAGTATAGGGTTCAATCAGCCCCAGCATTTT.

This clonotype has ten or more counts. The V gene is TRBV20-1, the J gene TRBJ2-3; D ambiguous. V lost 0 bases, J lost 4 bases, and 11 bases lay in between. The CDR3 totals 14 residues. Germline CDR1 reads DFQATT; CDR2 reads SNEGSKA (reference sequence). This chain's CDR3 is CSARDGATSDTQYF. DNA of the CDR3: TGCAGTGCTAGAGATGGTGCTACCTCAGATACGCAGTATTTT.